Listed below are T cell receptor beta chains from one sample, sequenced in a study of cytomegalovirus exposure and HLA in healthy donors. TCRdb's copy holds only in-frame clones and misses some; the assay was immunoSEQ multiplex PCR. In the table there are more than 200,000 clones, 80% to 95% of which are singletons. Sequencing was performed on PBMCs. The source of these receptors is a woman younger than 45 in good health and CMV-seronegative. CDR3s include the opening cysteine and the closing phenylalanine or tryptophan. Each record gives: V gene, D gene, clone size, J gene, CDR3 DNA, CDR3 protein. The D gene is left open where the match is weak. Clone size is stated in some rows and not others, as once, few, many or a class when expanded.

>TRBV27|-|-|TRBJ1-5
TGTGCCAGCAGTTTATCAGGGTCCAGAACACCCGATCAGCCCCAGCATTTT
CASSLSGSRTPDQPQHF
>TRBV5-1|TRBD2|-|TRBJ2-7
TGCGCCAGCAGCTGGGAGGGAGCTAACGTATTCTACGAGCAGTACTTC
CASSWEGANVFYEQYF
>TRBV11-2|TRBD1|-|TRBJ1-2
TGTGCCAGCAGCCCTGGGACAGGTCGTGGCTACACCTTC
CASSPGTGRGYTF
>TRBV28|TRBD2|-|TRBJ2-7
TGTGCCAGCAGTTACCGACTAGCGGGAGCCCTAACCTACGAGCAGTACTTC
CASSYRLAGALTYEQYF
>TRBV29-1|TRBD1|-|TRBJ1-2
TGCAGCGTTGAAGATCTCGGCAGGGGGCATGGCTACACCTTC
CSVEDLGRGHGYTF
>TRBV9|-|-|TRBJ2-3
TGTGCCAGCAGCGTAGTGAGCGGGAGCACAGATACGCAGTATTTT
CASSVVSGSTDTQYF
>TRBV6-1|-|-|TRBJ2-7
TGTGCCAGCAGTGAAGCGCAAAGGCAGTACTTC
CASSEAQRQYF
>TRBV11-2|-|-|TRBJ1-5
TGTGCCAGCAGCTTAGGGGCCCATCAGCCCCAGCATTTT
CASSLGAHQPQHF
>TRBV9|TRBD1|-|TRBJ2-7
TGTGCCAGCAGCGTAGAGCAGGGACAGTCCTACGAGCAGTACTTC
CASSVEQGQSYEQYF
>TRBV7-6|TRBD2|-|TRBJ2-1
TGTGCCAGCAGCCCTAAACTTGGACTAGCGGAGCAGTTCTTC
CASSPKLGLAEQFF
>TRBV28|-|-|TRBJ2-7
TGTGCCAGCACCCCCCGGCTAATCAGGGGTCCGAGGCAGTACTTC
CASTPRLIRGPRQYF
>TRBV30|-|-|TRBJ2-3
TGTGCCTGGAGTCCTGCCAGGGGCAGCACAGATACGCAGTATTTT
CAWSPARGSTDTQYF
>TRBV4-1|TRBD1|once|TRBJ1-1
TGCGCCAGCAGCCCTAGGGCAGGGGGCCGAAAGGGTGAAGCTTTCTTT
CASSPRAGGRKGEAFF
>TRBV11-3|-|-|TRBJ1-1
TGTGCCAGCAGCTTAGTTAGAGAGGGGGGCACTGAAGCTTTCTTT
CASSLVREGGTEAFF
>TRBV5-8|-|-|TRBJ2-5
TGTGCCAGCAGCTTGGGGCAGAGAGGACAAGAGACCCAGTACTTC
CASSLGQRGQETQYF
>TRBV7-3|TRBD1|-|TRBJ1-1
TGTGCCAGCAGCCCTCGACAGGGTGGCACTGAAGCTTTCTTT
CASSPRQGGTEAFF
>TRBV4-3|-|-|TRBJ2-3
TGCGCCAGCAGCCAAGACCTCTACACAGATACGCAGTATTTT
CASSQDLYTDTQYF
>TRBV5-1|-|-|TRBJ2-1
TGCGCCAGCAGCTTGGTGGCCGTCAATGAGCAGTTCTTC
CASSLVAVNEQFF
>TRBV5-1|TRBD2|-|TRBJ2-3
TGCGCCAGCAGCTTGGGTGGGGCTAGCGGCTCCACAGATACGCAGTATTTT
CASSLGGASGSTDTQYF
>TRBV14|-|-|TRBJ2-7
TGTGCCAGCAGCACCCGACCGACCCTGGCGAGTGAGCAGTACTTC
CASSTRPTLASEQYF
>TRBV28|-|-|TRBJ2-1
TGTGCCAGCAGTTTCCCCGGCGCTTACAATGAGCAGTTCTTC
CASSFPGAYNEQFF
>TRBV9|TRBD1|-|TRBJ2-6
TGTGCCAGCAGCGTCGGACAGGGGTCCTCCTCTGGGGCCAACGTCCTGACTTTC
CASSVGQGSSSGANVLTF
>TRBV11-2|-|-|TRBJ1-1
TGTGCCAGCAGGCAGGTACGTGGGAGAAACACTGAAGCTTTCTTT
CASRQVRGRNTEAFF
>TRBV18|TRBD2|-|TRBJ2-7
TGTGCCAGCCTGGGGGGGGACTCCTACGAGCAGTACTTC
CASLGGDSYEQYF
>TRBV25-1|-|-|TRBJ2-1
TGTGCCAGCAGTGCCCTCGGGGAGCAGTTCTTC
CASSALGEQFF
>TRBV29-1|-|-|TRBJ2-2
TGCAGTTGGGGCGCGGACACCGGGGAGCTGTTTTTT
CSWGADTGELFF
>TRBV2|-|-|TRBJ2-7
TGTGCCAGCAGCGAGAGTAGCGGAGCCTACGAGCAGTACTTC
CASSESSGAYEQYF
>TRBV6-5|-|-|TRBJ2-7
TGTGCCAGCAGCGGGAGCACCTACGAGCAGTACTTC
CASSGSTYEQYF